Each of the 20 T cell receptor beta chains below was sequenced from the same sample in a study of blood T cells in healthy people across ages. It was with a sample-barcoded 5' primer and a J-beta primer mix that a second PCR of about 6 to 12 cycles was run. TCRdb itself ran the 5' RACE reads through MiXCR, one entry per CDR3 protein. Here the sample spans about 650,000 distinct CDR3 sequences, over 40% being singletons. The specimen was blood. Receptors were obtained from a woman over 75 in good health.

Of note for this clonotype: Since a much larger clone is just one base distant, this may be a read error. This chain links TRBV10-3 with TRBJ2-7; D remains ambiguous. The DNA end favors TRBJ2-5, so the J call may be wrong. The length of the CDR3 is 12 residues. The germline CDR1 and CDR2 sequences are ENHRY and SYGVKD. The CDR3 loop reads CAISQSGETQYF. CDR3 DNA: TGTGCCATCAGCCAGAGTGGGGAGACCCAGTACTTC.

This clonotype showed up many times. The rearrangement joins TRBV10-2 to TRBJ2-3, with 11 bases that match TRBD2. With 7 bases clipped from V and 4 bases from J, the junction kept 7 bases outside the gene matches. CDR1 is WSHSY and CDR2 is SAAADI in the germline V gene. The CDR3 is 15 residues long. CDR3 amino acids: CASNLLAGASDTQYF. The CDR3 DNA reads TGCGCCAGCAACCTACTAGCGGGAGCTTCAGATACGCAGTATTTT.

The chain employs TRBV6-6 and TRBJ2-1; TRBD2 aligns across 8 bases. V shed 4 bases and J 9 bases; nucleotides not matched to a gene: 11. This CDR3 is built from 15 residues. CDR1 is MNHNY and CDR2 is SVGAGI in the germline V gene (reference sequence). The CDR3 spells CASSSSGLVVTEQFF. The CDR3 DNA sequence: TGTGCCAGCAGTTCCTCGGGACTAGTCGTGACTGAGCAGTTCTTC.

This CDR3 is CASSLNPGSGNTIYF. The CDR3 nucleotides read TGTGCCAGCAGCTTAAATCCAGGCTCTGGAAACACCATATATTTT. The chain joins TRBV7-2 to TRBJ1-3; no reliable D call. Germline lookup yields CDR1 SGHTA and CDR2 FQGNSA. The CDR3 covers 15 residues. Trimming left V 2 bases short and J 0 bases short, with 8 bases between.

This clonotype was detected ten times or more. The chain is built from TRBV12-3 or TRBV12-4 and TRBJ2-3, with D unclear. The CDR3 totals 15 residues. Trimming shortened V by 5 bases and J by 4 bases, and 16 bases separated the two germline ends. CDR3 bases: TGTGCCAGCAGTCCCGGGTACGGACGGGCAGATACGCAGTATTTT. Protein product: CASSPGYGRADTQYF.

This clonotype was recorded many times. The genes are TRBV7-2 and TRBJ1-2; D is uncertain. The CDR3 has 18 residues. The V gene lost 4 bases and the J gene lost 5 bases, with 26 bases spanning the gap. From germline, CDR1 is SGHTA and CDR2 FQGNSA. The CDR3 sequence: CASSSRARAGGSTYGYTF. The DNA for the CDR3 is TGTGCCAGCAGCTCAAGGGCCCGCGCCGGAGGCAGTACTTATGGCTACACCTTC.

J is TRBJ2-2 and V is TRBV29-1; D unresolved. The CDR3 runs to 14 residues. With 3 bases removed from V and 7 bases from J, the gap between germline ends came to 15 bases. CDR1 and CDR2 from the germline V gene are SQVTM and ANQGSEA. This CDR3 reads CSVEVVTPVGELFF. In nucleotides, the CDR3 is TGCAGCGTTGAGGTCGTCACCCCGGTCGGGGAGCTGTTTTTT.

The V and J genes are TRBV29-1 and TRBJ2-5, with D possibly TRBD1 on 7 matching bases. The DNA end is more similar to TRBJ2-7, so the J call may be wrong. In germline, CDR1 is SQVTM, CDR2 ANQGSEA. The CDR3 length is 13 residues. In DNA form, the CDR3 reads TGCAGCGTTGAGGGACAGCCTAGCGACGAGCAGTACTTC. Protein product: CSVEGQPSDEQYF.

The chain links TRBV4-2 to TRBJ1-1; TRBD1 matches at 7 bases. J lost 5 bases, V lost 3 bases, and 6 bases had no gene match. Germline CDR1 reads LGHNA; CDR2 reads YNFKEQ. This CDR3 spans 14 amino acids. This chain's CDR3 is CASSQLTGETEAFF. CDR3 nucleotide sequence: TGTGCCAGCAGCCAGCTAACAGGGGAGACTGAAGCTTTCTTT.

Points on this clonotype: A much larger clone lies one base from this, so it may be a read error. The chain uses TRBV12-3 or TRBV12-4 and TRBJ2-7; 8 nucleotides match TRBD1. The CDR3 totals 13 residues. CDR3 residues: CASSKGQVYGQYF. CDR3 in DNA: TGTGCCAGCAGTAAGGGACAGGTCTACGGGCAGTACTTC.

Many counts were recorded for this clonotype. The chain employs TRBV5-1 and TRBJ2-3; the D is unclear. Looked up from germline, CDR1 is SGHRS and CDR2 is YFSETQ. CDR3 length: 15 residues. V gave up 2 bases and J gave up 6 bases, with 16 bases separating them. The DNA of the CDR3 is TGCGCCAGCAGCTTCGAAGGCCCAATGACGGATACGCAGTATTTT. Translated, it gives CASSFEGPMTDTQYF.

As regards this clonotype: This may stem from a read error, because a much larger clone lies one nucleotide away. The chain employs TRBV5-8 and TRBJ2-7; TRBD2 agrees at 15 bases. Germline values: CDR1 SGHTS, CDR2 YDEGEE. The CDR3 consists of 17 residues. V was pared by 4 bases and J by 7 bases, with 12 bases of the junction left unmatched. CDR3 bases: TGTGCCAGCAGCCCAGGGACTAGCGGGAGGAGGTACAATGAGCAGTACTTC. Translating gives CASSPGTSGRRYNEQYF.

This clonotype showed up just a few times. In DNA, the CDR3 is TGTGCCAGCAGCCAAACAGGGGTCGGATGGGGTGAGCAGTTCTTC. Protein: CASSQTGVGWGEQFF. The chain couples TRBV21-1 to TRBJ2-1; the table names TRBD1, a call not compared with the DNA. TRBV21-1 is shown as a pseudogene. The CDR3 totals 15 residues.

This clonotype was picked up many times. The chain employs TRBV29-1 and TRBJ2-3, with 7 bases that match TRBD1. V lost 6 bases, J lost 4 bases, and 10 bases stayed unmatched. Looked up from germline, CDR1 is SQVTM and CDR2 is ANQGSEA. This CDR3 has 14 residues. DNA for the CDR3: TGCAGCGTGGTAGGGGGCGTTAGTGCAGATACGCAGTATTTT. This gives the protein CSVVGGVSADTQYF.

For this clonotype: A much larger clone lies a single base off, so this may be a read error. The chain carries TRBV20-1 and TRBJ2-5; possibly TRBD2 for D (6 bases). This CDR3 region has 12 residues. Germline CDR1 reads DFQATT; CDR2 reads SNEGSKA (reference sequence). CDR3 sequence reads: CSALGRQETRYF. CDR3 coding DNA: TGCAGTGCCCTAGGGAGGCAAGAGACCCGGTACTTC.

This clonotype has just one count. The V call is TRBV30, the J call TRBJ1-1, with D possibly being TRBD1 (6 bases). V was cut by 3 bases and J by 1 base, with 18 bases left in between. The CDR3 is 16 amino acids. From germline, CDR1 is GTSNPN and CDR2 SVGIG (reference sequence). This chain's CDR3 is CAWREPGHGRNTEAFF. The DNA for the CDR3 is TGTGCCTGGAGGGAGCCGGGACATGGGAGGAACACTGAAGCTTTCTTT.

The chain uses TRBV5-1 and TRBJ2-1, with 10 positions matching TRBD1. V shed 3 bases, J shed 8 bases, and the junction held 5 bases outside the gene matches. The CDR3 totals 14 residues. Looked up from germline, CDR1 is SGHRS and CDR2 is YFSETQ. The CDR3 nucleotides are TGCGCCAGCAGCTCCGGGACAGGGGATCATGAGCAGTTCTTC. It codes for CASSSGTGDHEQFF.

As for this clonotype: A single base separates this from a much larger clone, so it may be a read error. The rearrangement uses TRBV20-1 and TRBJ2-7, with TRBD2 matching over 8 bases. This CDR3 comprises 12 residues. In germline, CDR1 is DFQATT, CDR2 SNEGSKA (reference sequence). With V trimmed by 2 bases and J by 7 bases, 4 bases remained unmatched. This chain's CDR3 is CSARQRGNEQYF. CDR3 sequence (DNA): TGCAGTGCTAGACAGCGGGGGAATGAGCAGTACTTC.

The chain links TRBV30 to TRBJ2-1, with D possibly being TRBD2 (6 bases). The CDR3 covers 15 residues. CDR1 and CDR2 from the germline V gene are GTSNPN and SVGIG (reference sequence). The V end lost 0 bases, the J end lost 6 bases, and 15 bases lay between the germline ends. This CDR3 reads CAWSVQGGISNEQFF. The CDR3 DNA reads TGTGCCTGGAGTGTACAAGGCGGGATATCCAATGAGCAGTTCTTC.

This clonotype was seen a single time. The chain links TRBV7-2 to TRBJ2-3, with a tentative D call TRBD2 (5 bases). The CDR3 contains 13 residues. The germline V and J ends were trimmed by 5 bases and 6 bases, with 12 bases remaining between them. CDR1 and CDR2 (germline): SGHTA, FQGNSA. The CDR3 nucleotides are TGTGCCAGCAGCGGACTCAATCGCGATACGCAGTATTTT. Amino acid sequence: CASSGLNRDTQYF.